The 2 T cell receptor beta chains below were found in one sample sequenced in a study of CD8 T cells in ankylosing spondylitis. Via MiXCR, TCRdb re-called the 5' RACE reads, giving one row per CDR3 protein. The table shows more than 150,000 distinct CDR3 sequences, with approximately 18% occurring only once. Sequenced sample: blood, either unsorted or a sorted T cell fraction (not recorded which). The receptors derive from a male donor aged 10 to 30 with ankylosing spondylitis or in good health (not recorded which).

The sample holds many counts of this clonotype. CDR3 in DNA: TGTGCCAGCAGTTCCGTATGGGAAGGCACCGGGGAGCTGTTTTTT. It translates to CASSSVWEGTGELFF. V is TRBV12-3 or TRBV12-4 and J is TRBJ2-2; D is ambiguous. Trimming removed 4 bases at V and 4 bases at J, with 13 bases between. There are 15 residues in the CDR3.

The chain has TRBV6-5 and TRBJ2-1, with TRBD2 matching 10 bases. The V gene's germline CDR1 is MNHEY and CDR2 SVGAGI. This CDR3 contains 16 residues. Trimming removed 2 bases from V and 5 bases from J; junction bases left unmatched: 6. CDR3 DNA sequence: TGTGCCAGCAGTTACCCCAAGCGGGAGGGGAACAATGAGCAGTTCTTC. This gives the protein CASSYPKREGNNEQFF.